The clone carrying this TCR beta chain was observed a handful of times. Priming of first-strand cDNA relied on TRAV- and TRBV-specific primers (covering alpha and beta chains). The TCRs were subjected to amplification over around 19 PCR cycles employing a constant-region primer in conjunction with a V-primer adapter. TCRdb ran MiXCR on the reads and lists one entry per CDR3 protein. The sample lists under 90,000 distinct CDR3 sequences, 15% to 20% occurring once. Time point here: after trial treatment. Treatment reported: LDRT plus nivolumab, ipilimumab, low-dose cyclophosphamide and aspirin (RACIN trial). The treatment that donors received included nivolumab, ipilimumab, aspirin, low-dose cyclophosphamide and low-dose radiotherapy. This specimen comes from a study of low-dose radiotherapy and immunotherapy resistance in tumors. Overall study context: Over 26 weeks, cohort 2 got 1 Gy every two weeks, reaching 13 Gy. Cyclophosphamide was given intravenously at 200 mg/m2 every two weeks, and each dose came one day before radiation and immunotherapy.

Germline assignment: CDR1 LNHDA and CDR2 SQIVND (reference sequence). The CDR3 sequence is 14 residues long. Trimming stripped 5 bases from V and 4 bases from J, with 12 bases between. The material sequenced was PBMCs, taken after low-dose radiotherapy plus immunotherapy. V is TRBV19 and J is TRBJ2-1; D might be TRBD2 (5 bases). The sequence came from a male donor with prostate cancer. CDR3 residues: CASSLAQPYNEQFF. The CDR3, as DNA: TGTGCCAGTAGTCTAGCACAACCATACAATGAGCAGTTCTTC.